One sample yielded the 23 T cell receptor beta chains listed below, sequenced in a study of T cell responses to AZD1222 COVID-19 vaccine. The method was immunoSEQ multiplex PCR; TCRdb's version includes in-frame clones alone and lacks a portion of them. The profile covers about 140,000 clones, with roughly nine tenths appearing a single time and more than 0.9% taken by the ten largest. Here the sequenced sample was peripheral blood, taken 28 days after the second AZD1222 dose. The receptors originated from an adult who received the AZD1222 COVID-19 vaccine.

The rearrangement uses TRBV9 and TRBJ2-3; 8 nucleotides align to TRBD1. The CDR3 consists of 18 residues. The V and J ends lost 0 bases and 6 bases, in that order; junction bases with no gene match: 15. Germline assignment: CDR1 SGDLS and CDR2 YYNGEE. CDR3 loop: CASSVARGQGLREDTQYF. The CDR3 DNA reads TGTGCCAGCAGCGTAGCGCGCGGACAGGGCCTTCGGGAGGATACGCAGTATTTT.

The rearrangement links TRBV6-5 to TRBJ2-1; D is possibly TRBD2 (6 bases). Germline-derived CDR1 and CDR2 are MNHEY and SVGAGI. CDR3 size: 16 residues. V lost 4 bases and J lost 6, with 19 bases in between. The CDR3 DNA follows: TGTGCCAGCAGTTCCTATAGCGGAGGAGACCCCAATGAGCAGTTCTTC. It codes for CASSSYSGGDPNEQFF.

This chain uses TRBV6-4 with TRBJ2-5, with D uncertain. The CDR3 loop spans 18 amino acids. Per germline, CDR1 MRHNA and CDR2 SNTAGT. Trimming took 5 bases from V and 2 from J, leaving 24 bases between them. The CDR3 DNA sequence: TGTGCCAGCAGTCCGCTTATGGCGAGCGATTCCAATCAAGAGACCCAGTACTTC. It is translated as CASSPLMASDSNQETQYF.

The CDR3 loop reads CASNGLILMNTEAFF. As DNA, the CDR3 is TGTGCCAGCAACGGACTCATACTCATGAACACTGAAGCTTTCTTT. V gene TRBV28 combines with J gene TRBJ1-1; D not resolved. Germline V gives CDR1 MDHEN, CDR2 SYDVKM. The germline V and J ends were trimmed by 7 bases and 0 bases, with 15 bases remaining between them. The CDR3 runs to 15 residues.

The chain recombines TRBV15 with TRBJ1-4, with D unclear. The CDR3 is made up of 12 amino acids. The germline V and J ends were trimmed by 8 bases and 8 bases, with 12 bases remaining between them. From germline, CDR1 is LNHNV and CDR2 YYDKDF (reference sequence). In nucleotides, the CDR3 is TGTGCCACCCATAGTGTTGGGGAAAAACTGTTTTTT. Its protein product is CATHSVGEKLFF.

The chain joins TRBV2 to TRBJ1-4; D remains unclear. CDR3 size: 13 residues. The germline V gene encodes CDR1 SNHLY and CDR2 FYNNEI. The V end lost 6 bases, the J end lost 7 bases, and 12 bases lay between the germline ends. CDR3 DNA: TGTGCCAGCAGGACCACGGTCGGTGAAAAACTGTTTTTT. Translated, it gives CASRTTVGEKLFF.

The DNA for the CDR3 is TGCGCCAGCAGCCAAGAGACGGTAGATAATTCACCCCTCCACTTT. This translates into CASSQETVDNSPLHF. The chain combines TRBV4-1 with TRBJ1-6, with D uncertain. The CDR3 is made up of 15 amino acids. The V gene's germline CDR1 is MGHRA and CDR2 YSYEKL. V gave up 0 bases and J gave up 5 bases, with 8 bases separating them.

The CDR3 sequence: CASSQDPGCYEQYF. The CDR3 DNA follows: TGTGCCAGCAGCCAAGACCCGGGGTGCTACGAGCAGTACTTC. The V and J genes are TRBV4-2 and TRBJ2-7; possibly TRBD2 for D (5 bases). The CDR3 runs 14 residues. V was shortened by 0 bases and J by 3 bases, with 9 bases between the two germline ends. Germline V gene sequence: CDR1 LGHNA, CDR2 YNFKEQ.

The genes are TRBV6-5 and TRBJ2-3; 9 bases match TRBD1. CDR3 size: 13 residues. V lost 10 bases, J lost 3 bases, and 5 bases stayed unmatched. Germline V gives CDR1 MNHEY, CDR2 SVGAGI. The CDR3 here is CATRQGGTDTQYF. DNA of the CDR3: TGTGCCACTCGACAGGGGGGGACAGATACGCAGTATTTT.

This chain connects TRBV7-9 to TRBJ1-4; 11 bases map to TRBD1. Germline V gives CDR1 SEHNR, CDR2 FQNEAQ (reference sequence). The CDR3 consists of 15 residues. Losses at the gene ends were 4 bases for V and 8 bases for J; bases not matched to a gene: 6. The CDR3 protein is CASSSSGTGGEKLFF. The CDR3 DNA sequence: TGTGCCAGCAGCTCCTCCGGGACAGGGGGAGAAAAACTGTTTTTT.

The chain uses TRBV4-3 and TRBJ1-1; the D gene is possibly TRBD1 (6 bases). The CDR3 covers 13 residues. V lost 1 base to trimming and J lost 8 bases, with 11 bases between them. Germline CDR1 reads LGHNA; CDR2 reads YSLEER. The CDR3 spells CASSQAWGHEAFF. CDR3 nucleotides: TGCGCCAGCAGCCAAGCGTGGGGGCACGAAGCTTTCTTT.

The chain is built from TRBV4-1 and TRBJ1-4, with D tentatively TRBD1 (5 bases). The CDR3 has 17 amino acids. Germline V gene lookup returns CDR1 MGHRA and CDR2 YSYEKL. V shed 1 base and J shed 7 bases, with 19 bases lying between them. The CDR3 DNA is TGCGCCAGCAGCCAAGGCCTGAGGACGGCGGGGGGTGAAAAACTGTTTTTT. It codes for CASSQGLRTAGGEKLFF.

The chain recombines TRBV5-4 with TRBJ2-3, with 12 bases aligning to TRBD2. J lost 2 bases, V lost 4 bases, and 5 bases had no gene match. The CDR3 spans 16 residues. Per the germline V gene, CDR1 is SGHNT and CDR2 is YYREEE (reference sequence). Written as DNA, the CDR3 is TGTGCCAGCAGCACCACTAGCGGGGGGATCACAGATACGCAGTATTTT. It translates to CASSTTSGGITDTQYF. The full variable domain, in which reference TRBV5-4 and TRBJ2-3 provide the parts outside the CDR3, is ETGVTQSPTHLIKTRGQQVTLRCSSQSGHNTVSWYQQALGQGPQFIFQYYREEENGRGNFPPRFSGLQFPNYSSELNVNALELDDSALYLCASSTTSGGITDTQYFGPGTRLTVL.

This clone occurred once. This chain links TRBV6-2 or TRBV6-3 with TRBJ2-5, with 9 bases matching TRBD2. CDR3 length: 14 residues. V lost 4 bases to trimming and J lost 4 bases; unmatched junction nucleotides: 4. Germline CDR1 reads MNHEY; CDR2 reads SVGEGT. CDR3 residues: CASSWLAGRETQYF. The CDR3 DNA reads TGTGCCAGCAGTTGGCTAGCGGGGAGAGAGACCCAGTACTTC.

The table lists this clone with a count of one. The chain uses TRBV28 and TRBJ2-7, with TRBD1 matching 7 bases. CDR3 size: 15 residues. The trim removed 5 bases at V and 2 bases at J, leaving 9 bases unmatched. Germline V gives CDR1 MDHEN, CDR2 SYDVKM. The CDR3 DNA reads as TGTGCCAGCAGTCGTACGACAGGGCCTACCTACGAGCAGTACTTC. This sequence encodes CASSRTTGPTYEQYF.

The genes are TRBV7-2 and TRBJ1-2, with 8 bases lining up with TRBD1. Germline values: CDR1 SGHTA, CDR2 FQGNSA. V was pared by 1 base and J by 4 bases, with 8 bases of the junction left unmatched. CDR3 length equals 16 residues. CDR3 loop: CASSLGIGQGAYGYTF. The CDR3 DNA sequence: TGTGCCAGCAGCTTAGGTATTGGCCAGGGGGCCTATGGCTACACCTTC.

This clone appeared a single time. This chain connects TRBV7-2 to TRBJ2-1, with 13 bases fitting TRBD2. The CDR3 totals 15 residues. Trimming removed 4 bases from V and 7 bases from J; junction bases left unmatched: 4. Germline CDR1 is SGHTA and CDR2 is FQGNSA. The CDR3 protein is CASSSTSGRQNEQFF. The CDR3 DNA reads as TGTGCCAGCAGCTCGACTAGCGGGAGGCAGAATGAGCAGTTCTTC.

The CDR3: CASSPYGAAYGYTF. As DNA, the CDR3 is TGTGCCAGCAGCCCATACGGGGCCGCCTATGGCTACACCTTC. The chain carries TRBV3-1 (or the pseudogene TRBV3-2) and TRBJ1-2, with D maybe TRBD1 (5 bases). The germline V gene has CDR1 LGHDT and CDR2 YNNKEL (reference sequence). Trimming stripped 4 bases from V and 4 bases from J, with 13 bases between. The CDR3 runs to 14 residues.

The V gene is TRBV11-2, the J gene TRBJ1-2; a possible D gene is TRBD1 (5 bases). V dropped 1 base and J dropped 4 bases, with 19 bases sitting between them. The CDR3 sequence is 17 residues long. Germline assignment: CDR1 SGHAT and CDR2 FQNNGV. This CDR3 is CASSLGAGPRVGYGYTF. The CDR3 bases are TGTGCCAGCAGCTTAGGGGCGGGCCCCAGGGTCGGCTATGGCTACACCTTC.

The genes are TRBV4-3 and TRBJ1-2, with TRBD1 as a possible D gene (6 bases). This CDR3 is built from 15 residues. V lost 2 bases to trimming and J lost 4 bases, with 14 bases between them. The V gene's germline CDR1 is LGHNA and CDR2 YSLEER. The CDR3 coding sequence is TGCGCCAGCAGCCAACAAATACAGGGACCCTATGGCTACACCTTC. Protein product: CASSQQIQGPYGYTF.

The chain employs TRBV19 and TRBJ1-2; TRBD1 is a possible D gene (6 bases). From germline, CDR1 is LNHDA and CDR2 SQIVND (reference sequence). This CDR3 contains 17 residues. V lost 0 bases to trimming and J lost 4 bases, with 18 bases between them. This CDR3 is CASSIDEQGALLYGYTF. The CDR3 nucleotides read TGTGCCAGTAGTATAGATGAACAGGGAGCCCTCCTCTATGGCTACACCTTC.

CDR3 region: CASSMEGSFSYNEQFF. The DNA of the CDR3 is TGTGCCAGTAGTATGGAGGGGAGCTTCTCCTACAATGAGCAGTTCTTC. The chain joins TRBV19 to TRBJ2-1; possible D gene TRBD2, 6 bases. This CDR3 has 16 amino acids. CDR1 and CDR2 from the germline V gene are LNHDA and SQIVND (reference sequence). Trimming stripped 3 bases from V and 0 bases from J, with 12 bases between.

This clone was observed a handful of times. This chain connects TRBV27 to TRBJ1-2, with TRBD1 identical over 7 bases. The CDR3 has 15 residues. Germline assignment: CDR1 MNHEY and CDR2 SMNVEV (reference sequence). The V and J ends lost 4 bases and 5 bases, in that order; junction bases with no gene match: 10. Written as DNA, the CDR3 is TGTGCCAGCAGTTCCCATAACCCGACAGGGTATGGCTACACCTTC. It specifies CASSSHNPTGYGYTF.